This T cell receptor (beta chain) derives from a study of shared clonotypes between healthy human individuals. Clones were read by immunoSEQ multiplex PCR, and TCRdb kept only the in-frame ones, dropping some. The top ten hold about 0.34% of the sample, which has roughly 2,500,000 clones, 80% to 95% seen once. The CDR3 has 15 residues. V was clipped by 1 base and J by 4 bases, with 12 bases between them. Germline V gene sequence: CDR1 SGHKS, CDR2 YYEKEE (reference sequence). J is TRBJ1-5 and V is TRBV5-5; D uncertain. Material: naive CD4+ T cells from PBMCs. Subset reported: CD45RA+ positively selected. This receptor was taken from a man younger than 30 in good health. Some clones in this sample may be carry-over from other donors' samples. CDR3 nucleotide sequence: TGTGCCAGCAGCTTGCGCGGGAATGGTAATCAGCCCCAGCATTTT. As protein: CASSLRGNGNQPQHF.